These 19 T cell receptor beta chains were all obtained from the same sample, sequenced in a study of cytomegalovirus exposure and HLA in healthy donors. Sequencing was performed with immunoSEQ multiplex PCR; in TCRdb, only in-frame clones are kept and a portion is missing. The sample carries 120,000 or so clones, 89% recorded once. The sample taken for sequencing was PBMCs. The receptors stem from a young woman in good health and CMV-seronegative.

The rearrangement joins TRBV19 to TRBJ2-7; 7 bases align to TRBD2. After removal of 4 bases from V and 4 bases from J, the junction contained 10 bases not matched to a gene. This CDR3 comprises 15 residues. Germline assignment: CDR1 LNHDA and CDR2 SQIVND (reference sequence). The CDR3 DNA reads TGTGCCAGTAGTAACCTCGGACTAGTCCCTTACGAGCAGTACTTC. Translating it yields CASSNLGLVPYEQYF.

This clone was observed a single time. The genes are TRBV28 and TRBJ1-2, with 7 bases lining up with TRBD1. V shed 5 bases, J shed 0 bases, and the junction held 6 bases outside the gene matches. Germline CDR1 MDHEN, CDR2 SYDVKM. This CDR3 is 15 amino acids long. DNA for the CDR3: TGTGCCAGCAGTACCGGGACAGCCTCTAACTATGGCTACACCTTC. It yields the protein CASSTGTASNYGYTF.

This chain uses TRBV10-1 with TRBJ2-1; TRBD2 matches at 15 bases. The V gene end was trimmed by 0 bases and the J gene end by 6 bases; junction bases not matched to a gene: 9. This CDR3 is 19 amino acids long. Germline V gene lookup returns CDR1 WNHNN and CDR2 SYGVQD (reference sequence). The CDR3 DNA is TGCGCCAGCAGTGAGTCGAAAGGGACTAGCGGGAGGTTGAGCAATGAGCAGTTCTTC. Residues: CASSESKGTSGRLSNEQFF.

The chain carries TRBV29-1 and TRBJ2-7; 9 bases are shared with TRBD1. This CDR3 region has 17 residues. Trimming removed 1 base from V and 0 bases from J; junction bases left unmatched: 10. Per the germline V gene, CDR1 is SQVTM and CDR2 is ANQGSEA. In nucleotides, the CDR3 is TGCAGCGTTGAAGCCCTTACGGGACAGGGTGCCTCCTACGAGCAGTACTTC. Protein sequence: CSVEALTGQGASYEQYF.

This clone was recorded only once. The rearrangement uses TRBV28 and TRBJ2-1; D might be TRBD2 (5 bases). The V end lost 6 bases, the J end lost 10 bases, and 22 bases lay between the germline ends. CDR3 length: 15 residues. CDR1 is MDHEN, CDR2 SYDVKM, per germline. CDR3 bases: TGTGCCAGCAGATCATCCGGTGCACGGGGTGGCGAGCAGTTCTTC. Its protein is CASRSSGARGGEQFF.

CDR3 in amino acids: CAISGEDRSSYEQYF. The CDR3 DNA follows: TGTGCCATCAGTGGAGAGGACAGGAGCTCCTACGAGCAGTACTTC. This sequence joins TRBV10-3 and TRBJ2-7, with 7 bases that match TRBD1. The germline V gene has CDR1 ENHRY and CDR2 SYGVKD. The CDR3 extends over 15 amino acids. With V trimmed by 4 bases and J by 0 bases, 6 bases remained unmatched.

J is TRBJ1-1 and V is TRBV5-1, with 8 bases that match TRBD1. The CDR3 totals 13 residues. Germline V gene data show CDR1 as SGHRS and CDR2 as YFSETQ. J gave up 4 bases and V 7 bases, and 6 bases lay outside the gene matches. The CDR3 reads CASRQQGGTEAFF. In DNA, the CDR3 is TGCGCCAGCCGACAACAGGGGGGCACTGAAGCTTTCTTT.

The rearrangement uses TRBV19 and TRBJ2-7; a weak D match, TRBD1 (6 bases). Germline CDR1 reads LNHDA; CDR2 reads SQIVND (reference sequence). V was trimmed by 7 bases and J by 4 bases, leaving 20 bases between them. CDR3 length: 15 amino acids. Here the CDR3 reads CASKAGRGDGYEQYF. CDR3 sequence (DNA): TGTGCCAGTAAGGCGGGCAGGGGCGACGGTTACGAGCAGTACTTC. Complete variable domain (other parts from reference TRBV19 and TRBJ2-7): DGGITQSPKYLFRKEGQNVTLSCEQNLNHDAMYWYRQDPGQGLRLIYYSQIVNDFQKGDIAEGYSVSREKKESFPLTVTSAQKNPTAFYLCASKAGRGDGYEQYFGPGTRLTVT.

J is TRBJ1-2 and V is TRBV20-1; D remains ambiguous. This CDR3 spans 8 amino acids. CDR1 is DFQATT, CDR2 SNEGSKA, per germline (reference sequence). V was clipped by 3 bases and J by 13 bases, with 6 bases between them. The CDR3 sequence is CSASIPTF. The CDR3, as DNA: TGCAGTGCTAGTATCCCCACCTTC.

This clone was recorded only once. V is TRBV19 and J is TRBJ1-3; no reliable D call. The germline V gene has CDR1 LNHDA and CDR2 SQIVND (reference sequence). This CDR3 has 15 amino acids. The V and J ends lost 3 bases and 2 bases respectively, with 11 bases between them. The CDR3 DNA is TGTGCCAGTAGTATCGAGCGTTTACCTGGAAACACCATATATTTT. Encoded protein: CASSIERLPGNTIYF.

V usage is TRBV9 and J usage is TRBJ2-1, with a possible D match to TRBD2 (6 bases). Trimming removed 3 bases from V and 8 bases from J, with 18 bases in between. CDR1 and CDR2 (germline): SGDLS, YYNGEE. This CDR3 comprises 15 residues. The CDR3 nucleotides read TGTGCCAGCAGCGACCTGCCTGAACTAGCCGATGAGCAGTTCTTC. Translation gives CASSDLPELADEQFF. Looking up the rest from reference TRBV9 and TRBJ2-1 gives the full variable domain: DSGVTQTPKHLITATGQRVTLRCSPRSGDLSVYWYQQSLDQGLQFLIQYYNGEERAKGNILERFSAQQFPDLHSELNLSSLELGDSALYFCASSDLPELADEQFFGPGTRLTVL.

As DNA, the CDR3 is TGTGCCAGCTCACCACCGGCACAGAGCTCCTACAATGAGCAGTTCTTC. Translated: CASSPPAQSSYNEQFF. The chain employs TRBV18 and TRBJ2-1; unclear D gene. The V end was cut by 0 bases, the J end by 0 bases, with 9 bases between. Looked up from germline, CDR1 is KGHSH and CDR2 is LQKENI. The CDR3 extends over 16 amino acids.

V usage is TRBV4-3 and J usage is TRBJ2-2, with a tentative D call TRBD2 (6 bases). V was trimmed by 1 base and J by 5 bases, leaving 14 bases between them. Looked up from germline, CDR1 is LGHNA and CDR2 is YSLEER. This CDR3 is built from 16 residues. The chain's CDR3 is CASSQGLERGTGELFF. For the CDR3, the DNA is TGCGCCAGCAGCCAAGGTTTGGAACGGGGGACCGGGGAGCTGTTTTTT.

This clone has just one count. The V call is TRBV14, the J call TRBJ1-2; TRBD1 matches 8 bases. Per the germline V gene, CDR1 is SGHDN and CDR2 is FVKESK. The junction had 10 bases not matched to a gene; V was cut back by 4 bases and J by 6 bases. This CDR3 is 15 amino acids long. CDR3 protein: CASSPMSRGPDGYTF. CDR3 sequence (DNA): TGTGCCAGCAGCCCCATGAGCAGGGGGCCGGATGGCTACACCTTC.

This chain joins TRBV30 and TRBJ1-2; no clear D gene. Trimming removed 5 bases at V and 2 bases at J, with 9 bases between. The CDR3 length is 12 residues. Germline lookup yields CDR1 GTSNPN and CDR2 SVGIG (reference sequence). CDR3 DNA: TGTGCCTGGGGAGGAGGGAACTATGGCTACACCTTC. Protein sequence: CAWGGGNYGYTF.

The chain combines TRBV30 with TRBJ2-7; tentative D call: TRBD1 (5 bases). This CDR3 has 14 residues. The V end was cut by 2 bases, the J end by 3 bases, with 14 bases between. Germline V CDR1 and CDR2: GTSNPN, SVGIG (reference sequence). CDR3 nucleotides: TGTGCCTGGAGTATTCAGGGAATTGGCTACGAGCAGTACTTC. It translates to CAWSIQGIGYEQYF. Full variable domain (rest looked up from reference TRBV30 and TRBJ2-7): SQTIHQWPATLVQPVGSPLSLECTVEGTSNPNLYWYRQAAGRGLQLLFYSVGIGQISSEVPQNLSASRPQDRQFILSSKKLLLSDSGFYLCAWSIQGIGYEQYFGPGTRLTVT.

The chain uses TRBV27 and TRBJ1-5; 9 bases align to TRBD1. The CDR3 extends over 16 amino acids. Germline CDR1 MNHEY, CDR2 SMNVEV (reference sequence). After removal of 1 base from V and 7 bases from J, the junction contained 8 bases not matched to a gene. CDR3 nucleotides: TGTGCCAGCAGTTTATACGCGGGGACAGGGAACCAGCCCCAGCATTTT. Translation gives CASSLYAGTGNQPQHF.

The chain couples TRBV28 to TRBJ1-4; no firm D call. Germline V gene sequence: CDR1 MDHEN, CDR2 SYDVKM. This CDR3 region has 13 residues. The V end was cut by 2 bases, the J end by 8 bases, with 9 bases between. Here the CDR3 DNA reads TGTGCCAGCAGTTTAACGGCGGGGGAAAAACTGTTTTTT. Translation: CASSLTAGEKLFF. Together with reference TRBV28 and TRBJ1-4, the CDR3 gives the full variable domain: DVKVTQSSRYLVKRTGEKVFLECVQDMDHENMFWYRQDPGLGLRLIYFSYDVKMKEKGDIPEGYSVSREKKERFSLILESASTNQTSMYLCASSLTAGEKLFFGSGTQLSVL.

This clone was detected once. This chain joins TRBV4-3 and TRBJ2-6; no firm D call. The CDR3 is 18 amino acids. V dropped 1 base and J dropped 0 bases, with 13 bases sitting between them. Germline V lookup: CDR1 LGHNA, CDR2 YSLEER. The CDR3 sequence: CASSQANSVGSGANVLTF. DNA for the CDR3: TGCGCCAGCAGCCAAGCGAACAGTGTGGGCTCTGGGGCCAACGTCCTGACTTTC.